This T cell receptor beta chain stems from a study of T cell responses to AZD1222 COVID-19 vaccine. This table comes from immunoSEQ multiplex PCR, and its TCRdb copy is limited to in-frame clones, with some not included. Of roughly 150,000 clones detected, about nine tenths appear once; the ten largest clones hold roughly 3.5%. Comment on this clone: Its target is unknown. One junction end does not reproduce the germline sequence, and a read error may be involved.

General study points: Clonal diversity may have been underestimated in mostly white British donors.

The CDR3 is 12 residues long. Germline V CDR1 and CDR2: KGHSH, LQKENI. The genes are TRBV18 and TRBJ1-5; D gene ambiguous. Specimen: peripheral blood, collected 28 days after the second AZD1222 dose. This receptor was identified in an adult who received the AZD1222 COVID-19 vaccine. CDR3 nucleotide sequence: TGTGCCAGCTCTGGCGCCATTTCGGATCGGTTTTTT. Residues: CASSGAISDRFF.